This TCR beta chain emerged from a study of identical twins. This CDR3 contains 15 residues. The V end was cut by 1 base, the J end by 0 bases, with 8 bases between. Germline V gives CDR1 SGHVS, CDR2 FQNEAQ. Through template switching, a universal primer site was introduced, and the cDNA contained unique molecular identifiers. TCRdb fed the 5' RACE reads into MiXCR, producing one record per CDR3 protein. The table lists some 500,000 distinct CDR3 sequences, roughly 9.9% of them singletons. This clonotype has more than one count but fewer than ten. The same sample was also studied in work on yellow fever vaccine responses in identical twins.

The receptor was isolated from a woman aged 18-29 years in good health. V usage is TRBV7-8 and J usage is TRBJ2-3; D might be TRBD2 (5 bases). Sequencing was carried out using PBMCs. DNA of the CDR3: TGTGCCAGCAGCTTAGGACTATCTAGCACAGATACGCAGTATTTT. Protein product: CASSLGLSSTDTQYF.